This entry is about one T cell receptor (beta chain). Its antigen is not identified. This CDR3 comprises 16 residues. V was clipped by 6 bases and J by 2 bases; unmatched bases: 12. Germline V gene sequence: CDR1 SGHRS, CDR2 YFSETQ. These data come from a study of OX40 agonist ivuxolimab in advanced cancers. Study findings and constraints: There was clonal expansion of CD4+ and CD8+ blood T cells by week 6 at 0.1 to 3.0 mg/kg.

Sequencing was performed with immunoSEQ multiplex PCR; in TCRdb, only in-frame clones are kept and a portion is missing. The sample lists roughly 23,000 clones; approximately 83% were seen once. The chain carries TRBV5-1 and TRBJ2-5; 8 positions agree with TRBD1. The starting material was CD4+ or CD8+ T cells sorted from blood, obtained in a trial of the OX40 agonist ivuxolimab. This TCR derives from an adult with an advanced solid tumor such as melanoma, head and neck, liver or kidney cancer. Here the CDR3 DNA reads TGCGCCAGCAAGGACAGGGCCAATATCCCTCAAGAGACCCAGTACTTC. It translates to CASKDRANIPQETQYF.